The TCR beta chain described here comes from a study of identifying expanded T cells in peripheral blood. Regarding the study as a whole: Differentially abundant clones: roughly 1.2 between replicates, about 17 at roughly 13 days, roughly 18 at four. Variance in clone template counts between approximately 2-week samples significantly increased with total template count across all healthy donors.

Data came from immunoSEQ multiplex PCR; TCRdb stores just in-frame clones and leaves some out. The repertoire holds approximately 120,000 clones, with about 85% as singletons. During the collection period, no donor immune events like infections were recorded. J lost 1 base, V lost 2 bases, and 1 base had no gene match. The germline V gene has CDR1 SEHNR and CDR2 FQNEAQ (reference sequence). The CDR3 has 15 residues. The count of this clone is one. Its antigen is as yet unknown. The rearrangement links TRBV7-9 to TRBJ1-5; TRBD1 aligns across 8 bases. The material sequenced was blood. This receptor was obtained from a person between 18 and 75 years old in good health. The CDR3 is CASSLNRGSNQPQHF. CDR3 bases: TGTGCCAGCAGCTTAAACAGGGGGAGCAATCAGCCCCAGCATTTT.